These T cell receptor beta chains were read from a single sample in a study of blood T cell repertoires in COVID-19. The data were produced by immunoSEQ multiplex PCR, yet TCRdb's version contains in-frame clones alone and is incomplete. The profile shows about 26,000 clones, around nine tenths of them singletons. Sequences were obtained from peripheral blood. These receptors were taken from a human donor in a cohort sampled during active COVID-19. The donor label of this sample is uncertain. CDR3s include the opening cysteine and the closing phenylalanine or tryptophan. Fields, in order: D gene, V gene, J gene, clone size, CDR3 DNA, CDR3 protein. D genes are given only for firm matches. Rows may omit the clone size; those that give it use once, few, many or a size class.

d_gene: NA; v_gene: TRBV30; j_gene: TRBJ2-3; abundance: NA; CDR3nt: TGTGCCTGGAGTGGCAGGGATCGGCGCACAGATACGCAGTATTTT; CDR3aa: CAWSGRDRRTDTQYF
d_gene: TRBD2; v_gene: TRBV9; j_gene: TRBJ2-1; abundance: NA; CDR3nt: TGTGCCAGCAGCGATAGCGGGGGGGTATACAATGAGCAGTTCTTC; CDR3aa: CASSDSGGVYNEQFF
d_gene: TRBD1; v_gene: TRBV28; j_gene: TRBJ1-2; abundance: NA; CDR3nt: TGTGCCAGCAGTCCGGACAGGGGAGATGGCTACACCTTC; CDR3aa: CASSPDRGDGYTF
d_gene: TRBD1; v_gene: TRBV7-2; j_gene: TRBJ1-2; abundance: NA; CDR3nt: TGTGCCAGCAGCCCCGGGACAGCGCCGAGTGGCTACACCTTC; CDR3aa: CASSPGTAPSGYTF
d_gene: TRBD1; v_gene: TRBV28; j_gene: TRBJ1-2; abundance: NA; CDR3nt: TGTGCCAGCAGTTCGCTCCGACAGGGGAATAGCTATGGCTACACCTTC; CDR3aa: CASSSLRQGNSYGYTF
d_gene: TRBD1; v_gene: TRBV7-8; j_gene: TRBJ1-3; abundance: NA; CDR3nt: TGTGCCAGCAGCTTAGCCCTGACAGGGAACGGAAACACCATATATTTT; CDR3aa: CASSLALTGNGNTIYF
d_gene: NA; v_gene: TRBV5-4; j_gene: TRBJ2-7; abundance: once; CDR3nt: TGTGCCAGCAGCTTGGCCGGCCGGCGAGGGCCTTACGAGCAGTACTTC; CDR3aa: CASSLAGRRGPYEQYF
d_gene: NA; v_gene: TRBV4-1; j_gene: TRBJ1-1; abundance: NA; CDR3nt: TGCGCCAGCAGCCAAGATCAATGGAACACTGAAGCTTTCTTT; CDR3aa: CASSQDQWNTEAFF
d_gene: NA; v_gene: TRBV3-1/TRBV3-2; j_gene: TRBJ1-6; abundance: few; CDR3nt: TGTGCCAGCAGCCCTCTGGGGCAAATTTCACCCCTCCACTTT; CDR3aa: CASSPLGQISPLHF
d_gene: NA; v_gene: TRBV27; j_gene: TRBJ2-1; abundance: once; CDR3nt: TGTGCCAGCAGTAGCCCCCTGGTTTTCAAAAATGAGCAGTTCTTC; CDR3aa: CASSSPLVFKNEQFF
d_gene: NA; v_gene: TRBV7-2; j_gene: TRBJ2-3; abundance: NA; CDR3nt: TGTGCCAGCAGCTTAATTGGGGGGTCGGCAGATACGCAGTATTTT; CDR3aa: CASSLIGGSADTQYF
d_gene: TRBD2; v_gene: TRBV5-4; j_gene: TRBJ2-3; abundance: NA; CDR3nt: TGTGCCAGCAGCCCGACTAGCGGGACCACAGATACGCAGTATTTT; CDR3aa: CASSPTSGTTDTQYF
d_gene: TRBD2; v_gene: TRBV24-1; j_gene: TRBJ2-1; abundance: few; CDR3nt: TGTGCCACCAGTGACCCAGCCGGGAGGTACAATGAGCAGTTCTTC; CDR3aa: CATSDPAGRYNEQFF
d_gene: NA; v_gene: TRBV3-1/TRBV3-2; j_gene: TRBJ2-2; abundance: NA; CDR3nt: TGTGCCAGCAGCCACGGGAGCACCGGGGAGCTGTTTTTT; CDR3aa: CASSHGSTGELFF
d_gene: NA; v_gene: TRBV12-3/TRBV12-4; j_gene: TRBJ2-1; abundance: NA; CDR3nt: TGTGCCAGCAACCTAGGGGGGGGAAAGGAGCAGTTCTTC; CDR3aa: CASNLGGGKEQFF
d_gene: NA; v_gene: TRBV28; j_gene: TRBJ1-2; abundance: NA; CDR3nt: TGTGCCAGCAGTTTGTTCTTGTATGGCTACACCTTC; CDR3aa: CASSLFLYGYTF
d_gene: NA; v_gene: TRBV7-8; j_gene: TRBJ2-3; abundance: NA; CDR3nt: TGTGCCAGCAGCCAGCGGACCTCCGACCTCACAGATACGCAGTATTTT; CDR3aa: CASSQRTSDLTDTQYF
d_gene: TRBD2; v_gene: TRBV11-2; j_gene: TRBJ2-3; abundance: NA; CDR3nt: TGTGCCAGCAGTCCGGGGACTAGCGGTGACACAGATACGCAGTATTTT; CDR3aa: CASSPGTSGDTDTQYF
d_gene: NA; v_gene: TRBV18; j_gene: TRBJ2-3; abundance: NA; CDR3nt: TGTGCCAGCTCCCTCCAAATTGGCAGGGTGGCAGATACGCAGTATTTT; CDR3aa: CASSLQIGRVADTQYF